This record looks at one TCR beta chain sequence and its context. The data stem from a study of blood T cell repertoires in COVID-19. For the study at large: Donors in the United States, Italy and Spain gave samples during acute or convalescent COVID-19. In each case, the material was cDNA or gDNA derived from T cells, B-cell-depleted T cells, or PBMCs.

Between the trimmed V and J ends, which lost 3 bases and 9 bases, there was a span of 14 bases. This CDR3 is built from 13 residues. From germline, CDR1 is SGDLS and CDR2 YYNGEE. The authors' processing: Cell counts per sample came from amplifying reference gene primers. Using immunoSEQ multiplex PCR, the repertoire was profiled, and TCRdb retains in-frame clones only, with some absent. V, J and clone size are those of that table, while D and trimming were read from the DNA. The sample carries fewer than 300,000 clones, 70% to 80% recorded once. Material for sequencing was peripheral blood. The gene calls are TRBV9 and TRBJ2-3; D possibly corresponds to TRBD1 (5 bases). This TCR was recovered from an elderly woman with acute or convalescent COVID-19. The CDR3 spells CASSGPGKDTQYF. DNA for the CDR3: TGTGCCAGCAGCGGCCCAGGGAAGGACACGCAGTATTTT.